This T cell receptor (beta chain) was captured by sequencing in a study of early T cells in non-severe SARS-CoV-2 infection. Study-wide results and caveats: Matching results from VDJdb favored anti-spike CD8 responses, leaving private and CD4 specificities undetected.

As concerns this clonotype: What it binds is not known.

The germline V gene has CDR1 KGHSH and CDR2 LQKENI. The CDR3 extends over 12 amino acids. V shed 10 bases and J shed 3 bases, with 12 bases lying between them. As part of library construction, unique molecular identifiers were attached to individual cDNA molecules. TCRdb re-derived calls from the 5' RACE reads in MiXCR, one entry per CDR3 protein. The sample contains approximately 69,000 distinct CDR3 sequences, about 10% of which appear only once. This receptor was taken from an adult who was a healthcare worker with PCR-confirmed SARS-CoV-2 infection or an uninfected control (not recorded which). The sequencing sample was made of whole blood. V gene TRBV18 combines with J gene TRBJ1-2; D possibly corresponds to TRBD1 (5 bases). Here the CDR3 DNA reads TGTGCCACTTCTCCGGGGGACTATGGCTACACCTTC. It yields the protein CATSPGDYGYTF.